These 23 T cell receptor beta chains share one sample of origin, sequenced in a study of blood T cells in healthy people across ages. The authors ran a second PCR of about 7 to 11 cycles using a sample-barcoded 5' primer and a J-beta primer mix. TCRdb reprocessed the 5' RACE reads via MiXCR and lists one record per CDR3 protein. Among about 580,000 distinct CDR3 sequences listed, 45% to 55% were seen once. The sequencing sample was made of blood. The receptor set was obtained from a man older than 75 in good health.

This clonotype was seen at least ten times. The CDR3 DNA reads TGTGCCAGCCGGGGACTAGCGCTGTACAATGAGCAGTTCTTC. Translating gives CASRGLALYNEQFF. V is TRBV6-5 and J is TRBJ2-1; TRBD2 agrees at 10 bases. V lost 8 bases and J lost 4; bases outside the gene matches: 5. Germline V gene data show CDR1 as MNHEY and CDR2 as SVGAGI. The CDR3 consists of 14 residues.

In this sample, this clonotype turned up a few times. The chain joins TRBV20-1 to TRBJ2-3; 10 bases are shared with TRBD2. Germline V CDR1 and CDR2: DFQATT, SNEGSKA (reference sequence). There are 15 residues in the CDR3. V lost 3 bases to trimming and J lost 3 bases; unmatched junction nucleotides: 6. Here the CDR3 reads CSASLPSGSTDTQYF. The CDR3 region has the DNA TGCAGTGCTAGTTTGCCTAGCGGGAGTACAGATACGCAGTATTTT.

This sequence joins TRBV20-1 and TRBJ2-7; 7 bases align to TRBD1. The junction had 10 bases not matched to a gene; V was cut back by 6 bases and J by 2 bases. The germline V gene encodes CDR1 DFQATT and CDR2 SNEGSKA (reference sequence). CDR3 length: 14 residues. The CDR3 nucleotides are TGCAGTGCGGATCGGACAGGAAATACCTACGAGCAGTACTTC. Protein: CSADRTGNTYEQYF.

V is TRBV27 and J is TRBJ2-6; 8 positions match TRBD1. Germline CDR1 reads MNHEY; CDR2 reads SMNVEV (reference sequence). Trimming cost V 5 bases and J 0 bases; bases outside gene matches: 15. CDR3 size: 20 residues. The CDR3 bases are TGTGCCAGCAGTCCTCGGGACAGGAGTCTCTCCCTCTCTGGGGCCAACGTCCTGACTTTC. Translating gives CASSPRDRSLSLSGANVLTF.

The CDR3 reads CSASPTGLETQYF. The CDR3, as DNA: TGCAGTGCTAGCCCCACAGGGTTAGAGACCCAGTACTTC. The chain couples TRBV20-1 to TRBJ2-5; D may be TRBD1 (6 bases). The V and J ends lost 3 bases and 4 bases respectively, with 12 bases between them. CDR3 size: 13 residues. CDR1 and CDR2 from the germline V gene are DFQATT and SNEGSKA (reference sequence).

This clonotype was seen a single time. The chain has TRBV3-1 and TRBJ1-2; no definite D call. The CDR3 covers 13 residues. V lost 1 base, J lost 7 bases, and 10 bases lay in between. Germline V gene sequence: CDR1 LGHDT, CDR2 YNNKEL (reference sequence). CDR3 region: CASSQVRESGYTF. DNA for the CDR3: TGTGCCAGCAGCCAAGTTAGAGAATCTGGCTACACCTTC.

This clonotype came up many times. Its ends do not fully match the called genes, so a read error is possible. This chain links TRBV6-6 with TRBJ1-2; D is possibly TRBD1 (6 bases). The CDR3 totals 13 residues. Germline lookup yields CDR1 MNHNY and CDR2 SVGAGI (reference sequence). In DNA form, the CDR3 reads TGTGCCGGCAGTTTCCTGGACAGATCTGGCTACACCTTC. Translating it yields CAGSFLDRSGYTF.

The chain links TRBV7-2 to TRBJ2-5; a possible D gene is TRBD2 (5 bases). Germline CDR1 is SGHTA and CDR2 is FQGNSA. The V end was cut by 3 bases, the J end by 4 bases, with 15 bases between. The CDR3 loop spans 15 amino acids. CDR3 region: CASSFPVGGGETQYF. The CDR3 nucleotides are TGTGCCAGCAGCTTCCCGGTGGGTGGAGGAGAGACCCAGTACTTC.

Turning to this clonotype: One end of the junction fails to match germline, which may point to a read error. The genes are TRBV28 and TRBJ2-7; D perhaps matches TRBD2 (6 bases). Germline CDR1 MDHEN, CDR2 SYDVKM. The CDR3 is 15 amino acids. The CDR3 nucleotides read TGTGCCAGCAGTCCCGGAGGGCGACCCTCCTACGAGCGGTACTTC. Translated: CASSPGGRPSYERYF.

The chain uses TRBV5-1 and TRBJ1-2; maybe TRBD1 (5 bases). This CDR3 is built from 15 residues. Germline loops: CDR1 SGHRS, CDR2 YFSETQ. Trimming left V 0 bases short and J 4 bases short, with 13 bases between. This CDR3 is CASSLAIGDAYGYTF. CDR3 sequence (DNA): TGCGCCAGCAGCTTGGCCATAGGGGACGCCTATGGCTACACCTTC.

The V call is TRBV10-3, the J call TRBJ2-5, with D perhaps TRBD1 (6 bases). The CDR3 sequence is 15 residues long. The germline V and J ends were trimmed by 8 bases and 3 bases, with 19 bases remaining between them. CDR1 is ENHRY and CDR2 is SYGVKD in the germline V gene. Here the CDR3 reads CAISDPGHIKETQYF. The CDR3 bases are TGTGCCATCTCTGATCCGGGACACATTAAAGAGACCCAGTACTTC.

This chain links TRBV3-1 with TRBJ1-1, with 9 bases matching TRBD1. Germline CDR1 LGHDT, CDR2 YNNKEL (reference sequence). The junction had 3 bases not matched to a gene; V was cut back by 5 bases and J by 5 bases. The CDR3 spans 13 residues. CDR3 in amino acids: CASSGTGLTEAFF. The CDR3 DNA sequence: TGTGCCAGCAGCGGGACAGGGTTAACTGAAGCTTTCTTT.

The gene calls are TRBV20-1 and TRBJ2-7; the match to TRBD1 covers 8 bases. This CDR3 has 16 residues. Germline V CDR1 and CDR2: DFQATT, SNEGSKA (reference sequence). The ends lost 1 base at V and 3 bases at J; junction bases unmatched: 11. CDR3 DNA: TGCAGTGCTAGAGGACAAGGACAGGGCGGATACTACGAGCAGTACTTC. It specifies CSARGQGQGGYYEQYF.

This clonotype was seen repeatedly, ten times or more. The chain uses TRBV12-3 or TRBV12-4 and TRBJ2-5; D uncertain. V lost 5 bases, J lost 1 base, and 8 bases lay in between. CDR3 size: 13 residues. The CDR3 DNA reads TGTGCCAGCAGTAGGGTCCCCCAAGAGACCCAGTACTTC. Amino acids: CASSRVPQETQYF.

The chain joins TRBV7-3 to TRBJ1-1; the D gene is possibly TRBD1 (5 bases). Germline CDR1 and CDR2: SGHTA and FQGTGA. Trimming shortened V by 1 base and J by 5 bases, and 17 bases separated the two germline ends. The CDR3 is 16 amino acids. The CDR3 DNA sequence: TGTGCCAGCAGCTTAAATGGGGGTGAGCGGATGACTGAAGCTTTCTTT. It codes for CASSLNGGERMTEAFF.

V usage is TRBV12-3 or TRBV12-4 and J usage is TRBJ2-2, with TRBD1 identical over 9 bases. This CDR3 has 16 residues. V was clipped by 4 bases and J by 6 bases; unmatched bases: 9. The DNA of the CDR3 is TGTGCCAGCAGTTCCATCCGGGACAGGGTGGCCGGGGAGCTGTTTTTT. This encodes CASSSIRDRVAGELFF.

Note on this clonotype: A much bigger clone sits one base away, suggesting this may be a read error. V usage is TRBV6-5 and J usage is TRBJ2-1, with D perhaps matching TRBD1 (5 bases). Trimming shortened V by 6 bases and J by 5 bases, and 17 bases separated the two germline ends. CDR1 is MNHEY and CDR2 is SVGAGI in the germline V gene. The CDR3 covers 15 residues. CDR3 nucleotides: TGTGCCAGCAGCTCGCAGGGCCCGAGGCACAATGAGCAGTTCTTC. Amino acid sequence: CASSSQGPRHNEQFF.

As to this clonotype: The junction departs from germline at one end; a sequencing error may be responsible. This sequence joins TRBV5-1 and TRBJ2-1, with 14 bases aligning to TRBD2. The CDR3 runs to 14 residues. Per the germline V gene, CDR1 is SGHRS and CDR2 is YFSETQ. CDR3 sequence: CVSSTGLAGVEQFF. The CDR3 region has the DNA TGCGTCAGCAGCACGGGACTAGCGGGAGTTGAGCAGTTCTTC.

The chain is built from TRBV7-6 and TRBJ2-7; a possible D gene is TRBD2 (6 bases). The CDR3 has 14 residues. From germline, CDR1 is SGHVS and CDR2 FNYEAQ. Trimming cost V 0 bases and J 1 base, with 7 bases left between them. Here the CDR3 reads CASSLARGSYEQYF. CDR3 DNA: TGTGCCAGCAGCTTAGCCCGGGGGTCCTACGAGCAGTACTTC.

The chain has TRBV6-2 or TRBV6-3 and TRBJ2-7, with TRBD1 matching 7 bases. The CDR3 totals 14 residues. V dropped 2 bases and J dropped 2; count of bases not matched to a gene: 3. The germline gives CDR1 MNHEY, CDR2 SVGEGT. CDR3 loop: CASSYDRVPYEQYF. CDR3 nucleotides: TGTGCCAGCAGTTACGACAGGGTACCCTACGAGCAGTACTTC.

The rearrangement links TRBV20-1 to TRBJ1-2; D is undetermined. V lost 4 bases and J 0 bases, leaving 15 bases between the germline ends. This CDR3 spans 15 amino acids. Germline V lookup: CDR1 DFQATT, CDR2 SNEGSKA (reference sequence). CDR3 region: CSAKPPGSTNYGYTF. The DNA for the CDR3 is TGCAGTGCTAAACCCCCCGGCAGCACTAACTATGGCTACACCTTC.

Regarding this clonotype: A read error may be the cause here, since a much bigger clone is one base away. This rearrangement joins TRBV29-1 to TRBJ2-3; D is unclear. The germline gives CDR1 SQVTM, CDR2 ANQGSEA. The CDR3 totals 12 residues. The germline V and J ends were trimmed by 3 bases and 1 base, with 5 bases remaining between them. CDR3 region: CSVEEGTDTQYF. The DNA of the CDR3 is TGCAGCGTTGAGGAAGGCACAGATACGCAGTATTTT.

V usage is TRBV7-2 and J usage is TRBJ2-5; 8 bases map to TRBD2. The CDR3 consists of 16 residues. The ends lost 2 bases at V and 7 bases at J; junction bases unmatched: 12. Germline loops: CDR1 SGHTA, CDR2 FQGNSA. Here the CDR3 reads CASSLRQRGTSGTQYF. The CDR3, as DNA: TGTGCCAGCAGCTTACGTCAGCGGGGGACGTCTGGGACCCAGTACTTC.